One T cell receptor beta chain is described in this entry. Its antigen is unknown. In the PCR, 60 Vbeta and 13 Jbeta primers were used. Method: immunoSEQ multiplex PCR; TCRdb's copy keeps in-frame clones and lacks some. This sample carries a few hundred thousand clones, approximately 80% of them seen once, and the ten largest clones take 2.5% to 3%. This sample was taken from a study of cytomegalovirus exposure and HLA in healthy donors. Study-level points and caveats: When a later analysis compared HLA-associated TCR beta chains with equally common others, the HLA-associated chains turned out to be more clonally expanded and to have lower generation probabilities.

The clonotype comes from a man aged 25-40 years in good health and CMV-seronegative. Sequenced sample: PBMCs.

In DNA, the CDR3 is TGCGCCAGCAGCCCCCAGGCAGGAACCTACGAGCAGTACTTC. Protein product: CASSPQAGTYEQYF. This chain uses TRBV5-1 with TRBJ2-7; D remains unclear. Germline CDR1 and CDR2: SGHRS and YFSETQ. V gave up 4 bases and J gave up 2 bases, with 13 bases separating them. The CDR3 covers 14 residues. The full variable domain, rest sourced from reference TRBV5-1 and TRBJ2-7, is KAGVTQTPRYLIKTRGQQVTLSCSPISGHRSVSWYQQTPGQGLQFLFEYFSETQRNKGNFPGRFSGRQFSNSRSEMNVSTLELGDSALYLCASSPQAGTYEQYFGPGTRLTVT.